These 5 T cell receptor beta chains were all obtained from the same sample, sequenced in a study of human T cells and chemical hapten exposure. MiXCR, applied by TCRdb to the RACE reads, yields one record per CDR3 protein. The top ten hold 10% to 13% of the sample, which has 80,000 to 100,000 distinct CDR3 sequences, roughly 27% seen once. Described time point: patch test 3, about 24 weeks after DPC sensitization. The treatment is: therapeutic diphenylcyclopropenone sensitization with weekly scalp DPC. Here the sequenced sample was whole blood, taken in connection with sensitization to the hapten diphenylcyclopropenone (DPC). The receptors come from a man aged 40-50 years with alopecia areata. Some clones in this sample may be carry-over from other donors' samples.

CDR3: CASSPTGTSYQETQYF. CDR3 bases: TGTGCCAGCAGTCCCACCGGGACTAGCTACCAAGAGACCCAGTACTTC. The chain joins TRBV6-5 to TRBJ2-5; 9 bases align to TRBD2. Trimming at V came to 5 bases and at J to 0 bases, leaving 7 bases not matched to a gene. This CDR3 has 16 amino acids. The germline V gene encodes CDR1 MNHEY and CDR2 SVGAGI.

In its sample, this clonotype was seen many times. CDR3 sequence reads: CASSHGLAGYEQYF. The DNA for the CDR3 is TGCGCCAGCAGCCACGGACTAGCGGGTTACGAGCAGTACTTC. This chain joins TRBV4-1 and TRBJ2-7, with TRBD2 matching 11 bases. This CDR3 contains 14 residues. V lost 3 bases, J lost 4 bases, and 2 bases stayed unmatched. Germline V gene data show CDR1 as MGHRA and CDR2 as YSYEKL.

This sequence joins TRBV10-2 and TRBJ2-3, with TRBD2 identical over 10 bases. V lost 3 bases to trimming and J lost 2 bases; unmatched junction nucleotides: 5. The CDR3 loop spans 16 amino acids. Germline V gene data show CDR1 as WSHSY and CDR2 as SAAADI. In DNA, the CDR3 is TGCGCCAGCAGTGACAGGACTAGCGGCTTCACAGATACGCAGTATTTT. Its protein product is CASSDRTSGFTDTQYF.

The rearrangement uses TRBV7-3 and TRBJ2-1, with 11 bases aligning to TRBD2. Germline CDR1 and CDR2: SGHTA and FQGTGA. There are 13 residues in the CDR3. With V trimmed by 2 bases and J by 9 bases, 0 bases remained unmatched. This CDR3 is CASSLGTSGEQFF. DNA for the CDR3: TGTGCCAGCAGCTTAGGGACTAGCGGTGAGCAGTTCTTC.

This clonotype was seen a few times. The chain employs TRBV9 and TRBJ2-3; TRBD2 matches at 10 bases. CDR1 and CDR2 (germline): SGDLS, YYNGEE. The CDR3 runs to 17 residues. V was pared by 4 bases and J by 5 bases, with 13 bases of the junction left unmatched. For the CDR3, the DNA is TGTGCCAGCAGCCCGCGGGGGGTAGCGGGAGGTAAAGATACGCAGTATTTT. This gives the protein CASSPRGVAGGKDTQYF.